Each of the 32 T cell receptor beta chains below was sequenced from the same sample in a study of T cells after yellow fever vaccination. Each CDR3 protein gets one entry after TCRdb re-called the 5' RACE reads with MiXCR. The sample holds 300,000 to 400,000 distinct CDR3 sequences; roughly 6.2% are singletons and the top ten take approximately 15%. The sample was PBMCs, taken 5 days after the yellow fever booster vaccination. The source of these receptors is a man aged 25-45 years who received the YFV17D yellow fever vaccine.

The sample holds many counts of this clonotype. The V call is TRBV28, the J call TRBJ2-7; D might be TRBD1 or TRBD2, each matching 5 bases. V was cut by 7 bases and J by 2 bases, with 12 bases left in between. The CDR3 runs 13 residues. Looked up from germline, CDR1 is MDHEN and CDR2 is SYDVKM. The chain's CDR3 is CASTWDPTYEQYF. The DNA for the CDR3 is TGTGCCAGCACATGGGACCCTACCTACGAGCAGTACTTC.

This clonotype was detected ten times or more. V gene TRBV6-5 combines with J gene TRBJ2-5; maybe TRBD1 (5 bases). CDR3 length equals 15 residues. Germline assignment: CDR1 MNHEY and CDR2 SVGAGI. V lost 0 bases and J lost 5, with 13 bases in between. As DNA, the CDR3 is TGTGCCAGCAGTTACTCGTCAGGGATCGGGGAGACCCAGTACTTC. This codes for CASSYSSGIGETQYF.

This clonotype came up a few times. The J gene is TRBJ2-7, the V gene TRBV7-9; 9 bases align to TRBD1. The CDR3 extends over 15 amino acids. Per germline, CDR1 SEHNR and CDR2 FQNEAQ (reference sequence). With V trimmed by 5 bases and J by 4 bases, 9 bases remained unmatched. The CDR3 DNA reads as TGTGCCAGCAGCCTTGAGAGAGGACAGGGGTACGAGCAGTACTTC. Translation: CASSLERGQGYEQYF.

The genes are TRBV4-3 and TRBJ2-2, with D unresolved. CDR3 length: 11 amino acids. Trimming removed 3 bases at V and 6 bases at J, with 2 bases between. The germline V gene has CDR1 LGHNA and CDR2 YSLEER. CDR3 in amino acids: CASSHSGELFF. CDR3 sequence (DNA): TGCGCCAGCAGCCATTCCGGGGAGCTGTTTTTT.

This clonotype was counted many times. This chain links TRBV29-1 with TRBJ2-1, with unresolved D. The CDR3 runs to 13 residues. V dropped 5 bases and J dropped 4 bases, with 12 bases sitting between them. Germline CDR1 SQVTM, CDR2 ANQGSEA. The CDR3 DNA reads TGCAGCGTTTCAAGGGTACTTTACAATGAGCAGTTCTTC. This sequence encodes CSVSRVLYNEQFF.

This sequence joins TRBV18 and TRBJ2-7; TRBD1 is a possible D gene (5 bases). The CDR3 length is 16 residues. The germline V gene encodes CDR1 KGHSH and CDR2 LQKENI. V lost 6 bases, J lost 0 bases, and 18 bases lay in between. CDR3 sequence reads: CASSVQGTLPSYEQYF. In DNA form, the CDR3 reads TGTGCCAGCTCCGTGCAGGGCACCTTGCCCTCCTACGAGCAGTACTTC.

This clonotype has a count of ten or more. The CDR3 DNA follows: TGTGCCAGCAGCTTACTGGGGCCTAGCGGGCCCGATACGCAGTATTTT. As protein: CASSLLGPSGPDTQYF. This sequence joins TRBV7-2 and TRBJ2-3, with 8 positions matching TRBD2. Germline trimming cut 2 bases from V and 6 bases from J; bases unmatched to any gene: 10. The CDR3 runs to 16 residues. Germline values: CDR1 SGHTA, CDR2 FQGNSA.

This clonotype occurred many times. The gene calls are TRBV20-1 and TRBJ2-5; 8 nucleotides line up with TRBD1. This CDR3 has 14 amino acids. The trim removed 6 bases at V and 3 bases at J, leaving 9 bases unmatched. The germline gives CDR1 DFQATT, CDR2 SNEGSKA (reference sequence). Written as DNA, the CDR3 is TGCAGTGCAATCACCGGGACAGGAGAAGAGACCCAGTACTTC. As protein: CSAITGTGEETQYF.

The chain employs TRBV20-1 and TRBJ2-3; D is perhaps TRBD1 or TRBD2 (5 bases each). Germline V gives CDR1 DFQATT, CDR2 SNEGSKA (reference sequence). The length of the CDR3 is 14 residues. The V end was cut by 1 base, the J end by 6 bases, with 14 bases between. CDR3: CSARVRGAEDTQYF. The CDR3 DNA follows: TGCAGTGCTAGAGTGAGAGGGGCGGAGGATACGCAGTATTTT.

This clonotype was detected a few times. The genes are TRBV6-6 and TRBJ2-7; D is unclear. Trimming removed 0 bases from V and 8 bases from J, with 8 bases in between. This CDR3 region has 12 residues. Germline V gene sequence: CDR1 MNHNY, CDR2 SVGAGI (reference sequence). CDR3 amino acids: CASSYSTTQQYF. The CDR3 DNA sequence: TGTGCCAGCAGTTACTCTACGACCCAGCAGTACTTC.

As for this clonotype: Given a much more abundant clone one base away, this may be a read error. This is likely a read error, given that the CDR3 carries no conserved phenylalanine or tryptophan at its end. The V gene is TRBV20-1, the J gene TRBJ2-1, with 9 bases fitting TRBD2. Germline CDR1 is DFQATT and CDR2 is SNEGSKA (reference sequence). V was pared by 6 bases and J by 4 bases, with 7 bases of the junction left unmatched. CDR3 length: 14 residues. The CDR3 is CSAKRLAEYNEQFY. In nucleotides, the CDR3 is TGCAGTGCAAAACGACTAGCGGAGTACAATGAGCAGTTCTAC.

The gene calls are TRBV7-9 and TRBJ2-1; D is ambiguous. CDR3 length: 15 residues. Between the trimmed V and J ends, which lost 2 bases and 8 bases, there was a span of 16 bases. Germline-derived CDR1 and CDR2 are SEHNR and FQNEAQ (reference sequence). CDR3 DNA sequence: TGTGCCAGCAGCTTAATCGGCCAGCGTCTCGATGAGCAGTTCTTC. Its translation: CASSLIGQRLDEQFF.

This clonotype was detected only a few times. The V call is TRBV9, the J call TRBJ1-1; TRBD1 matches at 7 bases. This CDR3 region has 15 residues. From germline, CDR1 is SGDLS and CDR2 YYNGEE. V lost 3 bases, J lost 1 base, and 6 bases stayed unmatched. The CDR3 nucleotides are TGTGCCAGCAGCGCCGGGGGACAGTCGAACACTGAAGCTTTCTTT. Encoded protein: CASSAGGQSNTEAFF.

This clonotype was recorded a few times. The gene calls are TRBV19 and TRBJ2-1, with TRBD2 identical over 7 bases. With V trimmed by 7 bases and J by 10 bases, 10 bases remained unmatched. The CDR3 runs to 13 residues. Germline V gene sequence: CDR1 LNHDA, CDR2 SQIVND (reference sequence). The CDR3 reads CASNQRGGQEQFF. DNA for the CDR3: TGTGCCAGTAACCAGCGGGGAGGGCAAGAGCAGTTCTTC. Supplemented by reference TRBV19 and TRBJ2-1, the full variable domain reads DGGITQSPKYLFRKEGQNVTLSCEQNLNHDAMYWYRQDPGQGLRLIYYSQIVNDFQKGDIAEGYSVSREKKESFPLTVTSAQKNPTAFYLCASNQRGGQEQFFGPGTRLTVL.

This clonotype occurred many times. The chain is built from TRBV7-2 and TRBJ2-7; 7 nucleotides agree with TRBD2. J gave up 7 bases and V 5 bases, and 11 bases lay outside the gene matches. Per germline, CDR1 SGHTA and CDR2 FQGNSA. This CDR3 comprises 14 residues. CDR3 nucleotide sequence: TGTGCCAGCAGCAACCAAGGACTAGGAATAGAGCAGTACTTC. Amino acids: CASSNQGLGIEQYF.

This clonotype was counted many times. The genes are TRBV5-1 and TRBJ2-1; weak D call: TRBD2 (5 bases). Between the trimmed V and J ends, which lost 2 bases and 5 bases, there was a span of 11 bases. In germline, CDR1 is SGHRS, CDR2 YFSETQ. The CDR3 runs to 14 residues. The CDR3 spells CASSFKRPDNEQFF. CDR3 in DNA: TGCGCCAGCAGCTTTAAGCGGCCCGACAATGAGCAGTTCTTC. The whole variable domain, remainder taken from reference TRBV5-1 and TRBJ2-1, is KAGVTQTPRYLIKTRGQQVTLSCSPISGHRSVSWYQQTPGQGLQFLFEYFSETQRNKGNFPGRFSGRQFSNSRSEMNVSTLELGDSALYLCASSFKRPDNEQFFGPGTRLTVL.

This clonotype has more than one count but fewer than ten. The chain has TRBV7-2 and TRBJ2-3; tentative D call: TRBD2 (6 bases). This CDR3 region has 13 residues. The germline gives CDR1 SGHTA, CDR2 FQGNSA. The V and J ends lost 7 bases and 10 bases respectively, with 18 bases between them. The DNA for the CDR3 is TGTGCCAGCACCATGAATAGCGGTGACGCGCAGTATTTT. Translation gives CASTMNSGDAQYF.

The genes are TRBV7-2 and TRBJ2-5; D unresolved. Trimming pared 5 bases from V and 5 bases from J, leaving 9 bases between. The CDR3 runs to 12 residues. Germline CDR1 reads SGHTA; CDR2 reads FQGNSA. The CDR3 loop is CASSAGRETQYF. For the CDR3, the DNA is TGTGCCAGCAGCGCAGGACGTGAGACCCAGTACTTC.

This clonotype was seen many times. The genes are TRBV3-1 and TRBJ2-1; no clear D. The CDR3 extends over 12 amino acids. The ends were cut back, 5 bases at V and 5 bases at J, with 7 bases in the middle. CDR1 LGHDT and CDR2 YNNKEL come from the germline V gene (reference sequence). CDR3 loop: CASSSINNEQFF. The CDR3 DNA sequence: TGTGCCAGCAGCTCTATCAACAATGAGCAGTTCTTC.

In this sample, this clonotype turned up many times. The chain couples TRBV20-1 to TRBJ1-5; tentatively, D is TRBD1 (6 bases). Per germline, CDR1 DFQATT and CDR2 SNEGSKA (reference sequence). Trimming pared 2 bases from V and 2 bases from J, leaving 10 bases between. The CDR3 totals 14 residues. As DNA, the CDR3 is TGCAGTGCTAGAACAGGGCCGCGCAATCAGCCCCAGCATTTT. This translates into CSARTGPRNQPQHF.

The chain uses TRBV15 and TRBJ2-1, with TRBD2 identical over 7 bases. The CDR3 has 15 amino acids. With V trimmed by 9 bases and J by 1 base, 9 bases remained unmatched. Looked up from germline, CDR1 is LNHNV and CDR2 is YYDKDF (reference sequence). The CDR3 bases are TGTGCCACAACTGGGGCTAGCGGTTCCTACAATGAGCAGTTCTTC. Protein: CATTGASGSYNEQFF.

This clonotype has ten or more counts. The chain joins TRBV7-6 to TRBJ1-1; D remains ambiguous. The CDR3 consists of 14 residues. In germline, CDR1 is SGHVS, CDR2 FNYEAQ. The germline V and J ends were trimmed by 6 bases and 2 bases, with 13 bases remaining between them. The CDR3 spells CASRDPRINTEAFF. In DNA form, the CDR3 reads TGTGCCAGCAGAGATCCAAGGATCAACACTGAAGCTTTCTTT.

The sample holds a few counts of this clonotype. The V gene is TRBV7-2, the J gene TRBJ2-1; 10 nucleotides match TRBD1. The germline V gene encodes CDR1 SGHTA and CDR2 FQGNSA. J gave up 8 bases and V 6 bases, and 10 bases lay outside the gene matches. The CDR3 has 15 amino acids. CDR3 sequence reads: CASRSDRGRVDEQFF. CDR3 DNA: TGTGCCAGCAGGAGCGACAGGGGGCGAGTAGATGAGCAGTTCTTC.

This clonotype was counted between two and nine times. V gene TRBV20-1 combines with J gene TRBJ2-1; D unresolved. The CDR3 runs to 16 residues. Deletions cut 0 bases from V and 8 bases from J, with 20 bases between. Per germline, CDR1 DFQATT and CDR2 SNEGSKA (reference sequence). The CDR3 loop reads CSARDPRPRSGDEQFF. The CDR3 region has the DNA TGCAGTGCTAGAGATCCGCGACCACGGTCGGGCGATGAGCAGTTCTTC.

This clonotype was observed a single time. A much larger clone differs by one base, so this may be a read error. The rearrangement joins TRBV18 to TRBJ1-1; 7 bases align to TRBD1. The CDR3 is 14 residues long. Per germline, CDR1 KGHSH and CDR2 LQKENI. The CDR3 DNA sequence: TGTGTCAGCTCACCGGGACAGCAGAACACTGAAGCTTTCTTT. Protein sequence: CVSSPGQQNTEAFF. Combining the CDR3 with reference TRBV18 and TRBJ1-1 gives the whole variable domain NAGVMQNPRHLVRRRGQEARLRCSPMKGHSHVYWYRQLPEEGLKFMVYLQKENIIDESGMPKERFSAEFPKEGPSILRIQQVVRGDSAAYFCVSSPGQQNTEAFFGQGTRLTVV.

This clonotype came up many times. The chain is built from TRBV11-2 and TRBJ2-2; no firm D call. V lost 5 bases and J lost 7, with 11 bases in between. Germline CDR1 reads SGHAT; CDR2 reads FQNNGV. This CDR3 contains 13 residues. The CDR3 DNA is TGTGCCAGCAGCCAGGAAAGGAGCGGGGAGCTGTTTTTT. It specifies CASSQERSGELFF.

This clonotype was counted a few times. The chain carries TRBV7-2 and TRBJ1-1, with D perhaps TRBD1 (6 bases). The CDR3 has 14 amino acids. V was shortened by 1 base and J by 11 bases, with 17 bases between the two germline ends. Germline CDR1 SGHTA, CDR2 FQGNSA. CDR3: CASSLVGRGLVAFF. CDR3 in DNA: TGTGCCAGCAGCTTAGTTGGCAGGGGCCTTGTCGCTTTCTTT.

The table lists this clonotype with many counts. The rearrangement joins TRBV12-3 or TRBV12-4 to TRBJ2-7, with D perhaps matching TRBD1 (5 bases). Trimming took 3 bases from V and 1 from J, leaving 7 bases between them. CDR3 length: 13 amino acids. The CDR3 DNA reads TGTGCCAGCAGTTTTGGGGCTTCCTACGAGCAGTACTTC. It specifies CASSFGASYEQYF.

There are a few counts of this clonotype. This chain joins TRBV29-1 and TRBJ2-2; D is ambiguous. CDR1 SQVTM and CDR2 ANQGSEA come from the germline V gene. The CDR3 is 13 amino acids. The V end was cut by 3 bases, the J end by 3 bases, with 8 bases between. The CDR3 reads CSVDKAHTGELFF. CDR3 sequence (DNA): TGCAGCGTTGATAAGGCCCACACCGGGGAGCTGTTTTTT.

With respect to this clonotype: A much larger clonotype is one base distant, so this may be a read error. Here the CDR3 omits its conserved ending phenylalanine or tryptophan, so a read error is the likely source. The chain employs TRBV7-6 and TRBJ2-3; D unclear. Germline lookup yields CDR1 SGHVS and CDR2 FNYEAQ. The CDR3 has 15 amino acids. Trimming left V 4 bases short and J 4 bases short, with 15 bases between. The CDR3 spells CASSYADRGADTQYL. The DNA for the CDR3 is TGTGCCAGCAGCTACGCGGACCGCGGCGCAGATACGCAGTATTTG.

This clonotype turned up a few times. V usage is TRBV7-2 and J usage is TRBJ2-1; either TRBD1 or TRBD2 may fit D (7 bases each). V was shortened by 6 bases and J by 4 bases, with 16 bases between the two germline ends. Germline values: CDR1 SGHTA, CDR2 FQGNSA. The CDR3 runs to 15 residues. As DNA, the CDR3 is TGTGCCAGCAGGCGGGGAGGGGGCCGGTACAATGAGCAGTTCTTC. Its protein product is CASRRGGGRYNEQFF.

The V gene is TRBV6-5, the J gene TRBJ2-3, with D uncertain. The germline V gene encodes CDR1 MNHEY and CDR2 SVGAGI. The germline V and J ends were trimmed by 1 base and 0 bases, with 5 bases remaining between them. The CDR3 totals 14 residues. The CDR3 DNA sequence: TGTGCCAGCAGTTACTTAAAGAGCACAGATACGCAGTATTTT. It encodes CASSYLKSTDTQYF.